These 18 T cell receptor beta chains share one sample of origin, sequenced in a study of blood T cell repertoires in COVID-19. Repertoires were generated with immunoSEQ multiplex PCR, while TCRdb's copy carries only in-frame clones and drops some. The sample yields 330,000 or so clones, around 90% seen once. The material sequenced was peripheral blood. Every receptor here comes from a woman aged 60-75 years with COVID-19, enrolled during active disease.

The J gene is TRBJ2-3, the V gene TRBV9; D perhaps matches TRBD2 (6 bases). The CDR3 totals 14 residues. Trimming took 5 bases from V and 0 from J, leaving 10 bases between them. Per the germline V gene, CDR1 is SGDLS and CDR2 is YYNGEE. CDR3 residues: CASRPGLSTDTQYF. Written as DNA, the CDR3 is TGTGCCAGCAGGCCGGGACTTAGCACAGATACGCAGTATTTT.

V gene TRBV5-1 combines with J gene TRBJ1-1, with 7 bases fitting TRBD1. Germline values: CDR1 SGHRS, CDR2 YFSETQ. CDR3 length equals 15 residues. The ends lost 4 bases at V and 4 bases at J; junction bases unmatched: 10. The CDR3 protein is CASSLDGQVPTEAFF. The CDR3, as DNA: TGCGCCAGCAGCCTAGACGGACAGGTCCCCACTGAAGCTTTCTTT.

This clone showed up just once. J is TRBJ1-4 and V is TRBV9; perhaps TRBD1 as D (5 bases). V was trimmed by 0 bases and J by 8 bases, leaving 20 bases between them. The CDR3 is made up of 17 amino acids. CDR1 is SGDLS and CDR2 is YYNGEE in the germline V gene. The CDR3 DNA reads as TGTGCCAGCAGCGTAGGGGGAAGGCAGGGAGGTCTGGAAAAACTGTTTTTT. Translating it yields CASSVGGRQGGLEKLFF.

This rearrangement joins TRBV3-1 (or the pseudogene TRBV3-2) to TRBJ1-1; D is unresolved. Germline loops: CDR1 LGHDT, CDR2 YNNKEL (reference sequence). Trimming took 1 base from V and 8 from J, leaving 8 bases between them. The CDR3 runs 12 residues. The chain's CDR3 is CASSQAKREAFF. The DNA for the CDR3 is TGTGCCAGCAGCCAAGCGAAGCGGGAAGCTTTCTTT.

V usage is TRBV9 and J usage is TRBJ2-3, with 7 nucleotides matching TRBD2. CDR3 length equals 16 residues. V was clipped by 4 bases and J by 1 base; unmatched bases: 9. In germline, CDR1 is SGDLS, CDR2 YYNGEE. The CDR3 sequence: CASSWVQGGGTDTQYF. The CDR3 DNA follows: TGTGCCAGCAGCTGGGTGCAGGGAGGGGGCACAGATACGCAGTATTTT. The entire variable domain, with the rest obtained from reference TRBV9 and TRBJ2-3, is as follows: DSGVTQTPKHLITATGQRVTLRCSPRSGDLSVYWYQQSLDQGLQFLIQYYNGEERAKGNILERFSAQQFPDLHSELNLSSLELGDSALYFCASSWVQGGGTDTQYFGPGTRLTVL.

The table lists this clone with a count of one. The chain links TRBV2 to TRBJ1-1, with 7 bases aligning to TRBD1. From germline, CDR1 is SNHLY and CDR2 FYNNEI. The trim removed 6 bases at V and 0 bases at J, leaving 10 bases unmatched. The CDR3 is 16 residues long. The DNA for the CDR3 is TGTGCCAGCAGCAAAAGCACAGGGGCGGTGAACACTGAAGCTTTCTTT. Amino acid sequence: CASSKSTGAVNTEAFF. Variable domain in full (rest from reference TRBV2 and TRBJ1-1): EPEVTQTPSHQVTQMGQEVILRCVPISNHLYFYWYRQILGQKVEFLVSFYNNEISEKSEIFDDQFSVERPDGSNFTLKIRSTKLEDSAMYFCASSKSTGAVNTEAFFGQGTRLTVV.

The chain links TRBV5-6 to TRBJ1-3; weak D call: TRBD1 (6 bases). CDR3 length: 14 amino acids. Trimming cost V 4 bases and J 4 bases, with 12 bases left between them. The V gene's germline CDR1 is SGHDT and CDR2 YYEEEE. This CDR3 is CASSRRTVGNTIYF. The CDR3 DNA reads TGTGCCAGCAGCCGTCGGACAGTCGGAAACACCATATATTTT. The full variable domain, its missing parts supplied by reference TRBV5-6 and TRBJ1-3, is DAGVTQSPTHLIKTRGQQVTLRCSPKSGHDTVSWYQQALGQGPQFIFQYYEEEERQRGNFPDRFSGHQFPNYSSELNVNALLLGDSALYLCASSRRTVGNTIYFGEGSWLTVV.

The CDR3 spells CASTLAQVGYGYTF. The CDR3 DNA follows: TGTGCCAGCACCCTCGCCCAGGTTGGCTATGGCTACACCTTC. V usage is TRBV6-6 and J usage is TRBJ1-2; no clear D gene. This CDR3 spans 14 amino acids. Germline loops: CDR1 MNHNY, CDR2 SVGAGI (reference sequence). Trimming removed 7 bases at V and 4 bases at J, with 16 bases between.

J is TRBJ1-2 and V is TRBV27; 8 nucleotides align to TRBD1. Trimming removed 5 bases from V and 8 bases from J; junction bases left unmatched: 13. Germline values: CDR1 MNHEY, CDR2 SMNVEV (reference sequence). The CDR3 covers 15 residues. In DNA, the CDR3 is TGTGCCAGCAGTCCGGACCCGACAGGGGTAAGCGGCTACACCTTC. It codes for CASSPDPTGVSGYTF.

This chain uses TRBV6-6 with TRBJ2-4; D possibly corresponds to TRBD1 (6 bases). CDR3 length: 11 amino acids. V lost 6 bases and J lost 13, with 13 bases in between. Germline V lookup: CDR1 MNHNY, CDR2 SVGAGI (reference sequence). The CDR3 protein is CASSPTGPQYF. DNA for the CDR3: TGTGCCAGCAGCCCCACAGGGCCCCAGTACTTC.

This clone was seen once. The V call is TRBV28, the J call TRBJ1-4, with D tentatively TRBD1 (6 bases). Per germline, CDR1 MDHEN and CDR2 SYDVKM. Trimming cost V 5 bases and J 3 bases, with 16 bases left between them. The CDR3 has 16 residues. The CDR3 loop is CASSLNQGKANEKLFF. In nucleotides, the CDR3 is TGTGCCAGCAGTCTCAATCAGGGGAAGGCTAATGAAAAACTGTTTTTT.

The rearrangement uses TRBV19 and TRBJ2-1; tentative D call: TRBD1 (5 bases). The V gene lost 1 base and the J gene lost 0 bases, with 7 bases spanning the gap. Germline CDR1 and CDR2: LNHDA and SQIVND (reference sequence). The CDR3 sequence is 15 residues long. The CDR3 DNA follows: TGTGCCAGTAGTATAGGGACATCCTCCTACAATGAGCAGTTCTTC. Encoded protein: CASSIGTSSYNEQFF.

The chain uses TRBV12-3 or TRBV12-4 and TRBJ2-3; D remains ambiguous. CDR3 length: 13 amino acids. With 6 bases removed from V and 5 bases from J, the gap between germline ends came to 12 bases. The DNA of the CDR3 is TGTGCCAGCAGCCTCCGGTCTCTAGATACGCAGTATTTT. This translates into CASSLRSLDTQYF.

The chain uses TRBV4-1 and TRBJ1-4; D might be TRBD1 (5 bases). The V gene lost 1 base and the J gene lost 2 bases, with 11 bases spanning the gap. The CDR3 consists of 16 residues. Germline loops: CDR1 MGHRA, CDR2 YSYEKL. This CDR3 is CASSQGRRGTNEKLFF. The CDR3 nucleotides are TGCGCCAGCAGCCAAGGGAGGAGGGGCACTAATGAAAAACTGTTTTTT.

V usage is TRBV11-2 and J usage is TRBJ2-7; D is ambiguous. The length of the CDR3 is 11 residues. Looked up from germline, CDR1 is SGHAT and CDR2 is FQNNGV. The V end lost 2 bases, the J end lost 3 bases, and 2 bases lay between the germline ends. The CDR3, as DNA: TGTGCCAGCAGCTTACACTACGAGCAGTACTTC. Translating gives CASSLHYEQYF.

The chain couples TRBV6-1 to TRBJ1-2, with D maybe TRBD1 (5 bases). Germline V gene data show CDR1 as MNHNS and CDR2 as SASEGT. CDR3 length: 13 amino acids. Trimming took 2 bases from V and 6 from J, leaving 10 bases between them. The CDR3: CASSEKGYHGYTF. CDR3 nucleotides: TGTGCCAGCAGTGAAAAGGGGTACCATGGCTACACCTTC.

J is TRBJ1-5 and V is TRBV10-2; TRBD1 is a possible D gene (5 bases). Trimming removed 7 bases at V and 6 bases at J, with 16 bases between. CDR3 length: 14 residues. Germline V gene lookup returns CDR1 WSHSY and CDR2 SAAADI. CDR3 amino acids: CASTAAGSAQPQHF. The CDR3 region has the DNA TGCGCCAGCACAGCTGCAGGGTCGGCTCAGCCCCAGCATTTT.

The chain uses TRBV12-3 or TRBV12-4 and TRBJ1-2; TRBD1 might be the D (5 bases). The CDR3 extends over 12 amino acids. The germline V and J ends were trimmed by 6 bases and 7 bases, with 12 bases remaining between them. In DNA form, the CDR3 reads TGTGCCAGCAGCCAGCAGGGCCCTGGCTACACCTTC. Encoded protein: CASSQQGPGYTF.